Listed below are T cell receptor beta chains from one sample, sequenced in a study of memory CD4+ T cells and cytomegalovirus serostatus. TCRdb keeps only in-frame clones here, not all; method: immunoSEQ multiplex PCR. The table has around 50,000 clones, approximately 78% seen once. The sample was memory CD4+ T cells from blood. The receptors here all came from an adult in good health and CMV-seronegative. The CDR3 runs from the conserved cysteine through the conserved F or W. The D gene is left open where the match is weak. A clone size is listed for some rows: how often the clone was seen (once, few, many), or a class if it is expanded.

few	TRBV2	11	TRBJ2-2	NA	TGTGCCAGCAGTGACTTTGCGGGGCTGTTTTTT	CASSDFAGLFF
NA	TRBV18	14	TRBJ1-3	NA	TGTGCCAGCTCGGCACAGGGCTCTGGAAACACCATATATTTT	CASSAQGSGNTIYF
NA	TRBV10-3	15	TRBJ2-3	TRBD2	TGTGCCACCCCGCGGGAGGAGGTACCCACAGATACGCAGTATTTT	CATPREEVPTDTQYF
NA	TRBV6-1	12	TRBJ2-3	NA	TGTGCCAGCAGTGAGACCGCAGATACGCAGTATTTT	CASSETADTQYF
NA	TRBV9	18	TRBJ1-3	TRBD1	TGTGCCAGCAGCGTAGAGGCAGGGGGCCGAAGCTCTGGAAACACCATATATTTT	CASSVEAGGRSSGNTIYF
NA	TRBV4-1	14	TRBJ2-7	NA	TGCGCCAGCAGCCAAGGACTTATGGCCTACGAGCAGTACTTC	CASSQGLMAYEQYF
NA	TRBV28	15	TRBJ1-4	NA	TGTGCCAGCAGGAAGGGGGGGAAGGGGGATGAAAAACTGTTTTTT	CASRKGGKGDEKLFF
few	TRBV7-9	15	TRBJ1-6	NA	TGTGCCAGCCGGCCGAGAGGCTCCTATAATTCACCCCTCCACTTT	CASRPRGSYNSPLHF
NA	TRBV5-1	17	TRBJ2-3	TRBD1	TGCGCCAGCAGCTTGGCCGAGGTCAGGGGGCTCGCAGATACGCAGTATTTT	CASSLAEVRGLADTQYF
once	TRBV6-6	14	TRBJ2-7	TRBD2	TGTGCCAGCAGTTATAAGCGGGGATATTACGAGCAGTACTTC	CASSYKRGYYEQYF
once	TRBV28	14	TRBJ1-5	NA	TGTGCCAGCAGGCCTGGGGCCGTCCGTCAGCCCCAGCATTTT	CASRPGAVRQPQHF
NA	TRBV2	13	TRBJ2-3	NA	TGTGCCAGCAGGAGCAGGGGTGCAGATACGCAGTATTTT	CASRSRGADTQYF
NA	TRBV29-1	12	TRBJ2-5	NA	TGCAGCGTTGCTAACCTTCAAGAGACCCAGTACTTC	CSVANLQETQYF
NA	TRBV15	16	TRBJ2-3	NA	TGTGCCACCAGCAGAGGCGGACTCCAAAGCACAGATACGCAGTATTTT	CATSRGGLQSTDTQYF
NA	TRBV11-3	16	TRBJ2-2	NA	TGTGCCAGCAGCTTACTATCACAGACGAACACCGGGGAGCTGTTTTTT	CASSLLSQTNTGELFF
NA	TRBV6-6	16	TRBJ2-6	NA	TGTGCCAGCAGTTTCCTCGACAGTTCTGGGGCCAACGTCCTGACTTTC	CASSFLDSSGANVLTF
NA	TRBV30	15	TRBJ1-3	TRBD1	TGTGCCTGGAGAAGGGACAGGAGCTCTGGAAACACCATATATTTT	CAWRRDRSSGNTIYF
NA	TRBV10-3	15	TRBJ1-5	NA	TGTGCCATCAGTGAGTCATCCGGGGTCAATCAGCCCCAGCATTTT	CAISESSGVNQPQHF
NA	TRBV4-2	15	TRBJ2-1	TRBD2	TGTGCCAGCTCCCACGGGACTAGCGGGAATAATGAGCAGTTCTTC	CASSHGTSGNNEQFF
NA	TRBV15	12	TRBJ1-4	NA	TGTGCCACCAGCGGCCGGACAGAAAAACTGTTTTTT	CATSGRTEKLFF
NA	TRBV14	20	TRBJ2-7	TRBD2	TGTGCCAGCAGCCAAGATCACCTAGCGGGAGCCGGGAGTGTAGCTTACGAGCAGTACTTC	CASSQDHLAGAGSVAYEQYF
NA	TRBV28	11	TRBJ1-2	NA	TGTGCCAGCAAGACCTCGCGTGGCTACACCTTC	CASKTSRGYTF
NA	TRBV28	15	TRBJ1-3	TRBD1	TGTGCCAGCAGAACTCAGGGGGCGGAGGGAAACACCATATATTTT	CASRTQGAEGNTIYF
NA	TRBV5-4	15	TRBJ1-1	NA	TGTGCCAGCAGCTTGTTCGGTGCCTCGAACACTGAAGCTTTCTTT	CASSLFGASNTEAFF
NA	TRBV9	16	TRBJ2-3	TRBD2	TGTGCCAGCAGCGTCCGTAGCGGGGTAAGCACAGATACGCAGTATTTT	CASSVRSGVSTDTQYF
once	TRBV7-9	14	TRBJ2-7	TRBD2	TGTGCCAGCAGCCCGATGACTAGCGTAGGGGAGCAGTACTTC	CASSPMTSVGEQYF